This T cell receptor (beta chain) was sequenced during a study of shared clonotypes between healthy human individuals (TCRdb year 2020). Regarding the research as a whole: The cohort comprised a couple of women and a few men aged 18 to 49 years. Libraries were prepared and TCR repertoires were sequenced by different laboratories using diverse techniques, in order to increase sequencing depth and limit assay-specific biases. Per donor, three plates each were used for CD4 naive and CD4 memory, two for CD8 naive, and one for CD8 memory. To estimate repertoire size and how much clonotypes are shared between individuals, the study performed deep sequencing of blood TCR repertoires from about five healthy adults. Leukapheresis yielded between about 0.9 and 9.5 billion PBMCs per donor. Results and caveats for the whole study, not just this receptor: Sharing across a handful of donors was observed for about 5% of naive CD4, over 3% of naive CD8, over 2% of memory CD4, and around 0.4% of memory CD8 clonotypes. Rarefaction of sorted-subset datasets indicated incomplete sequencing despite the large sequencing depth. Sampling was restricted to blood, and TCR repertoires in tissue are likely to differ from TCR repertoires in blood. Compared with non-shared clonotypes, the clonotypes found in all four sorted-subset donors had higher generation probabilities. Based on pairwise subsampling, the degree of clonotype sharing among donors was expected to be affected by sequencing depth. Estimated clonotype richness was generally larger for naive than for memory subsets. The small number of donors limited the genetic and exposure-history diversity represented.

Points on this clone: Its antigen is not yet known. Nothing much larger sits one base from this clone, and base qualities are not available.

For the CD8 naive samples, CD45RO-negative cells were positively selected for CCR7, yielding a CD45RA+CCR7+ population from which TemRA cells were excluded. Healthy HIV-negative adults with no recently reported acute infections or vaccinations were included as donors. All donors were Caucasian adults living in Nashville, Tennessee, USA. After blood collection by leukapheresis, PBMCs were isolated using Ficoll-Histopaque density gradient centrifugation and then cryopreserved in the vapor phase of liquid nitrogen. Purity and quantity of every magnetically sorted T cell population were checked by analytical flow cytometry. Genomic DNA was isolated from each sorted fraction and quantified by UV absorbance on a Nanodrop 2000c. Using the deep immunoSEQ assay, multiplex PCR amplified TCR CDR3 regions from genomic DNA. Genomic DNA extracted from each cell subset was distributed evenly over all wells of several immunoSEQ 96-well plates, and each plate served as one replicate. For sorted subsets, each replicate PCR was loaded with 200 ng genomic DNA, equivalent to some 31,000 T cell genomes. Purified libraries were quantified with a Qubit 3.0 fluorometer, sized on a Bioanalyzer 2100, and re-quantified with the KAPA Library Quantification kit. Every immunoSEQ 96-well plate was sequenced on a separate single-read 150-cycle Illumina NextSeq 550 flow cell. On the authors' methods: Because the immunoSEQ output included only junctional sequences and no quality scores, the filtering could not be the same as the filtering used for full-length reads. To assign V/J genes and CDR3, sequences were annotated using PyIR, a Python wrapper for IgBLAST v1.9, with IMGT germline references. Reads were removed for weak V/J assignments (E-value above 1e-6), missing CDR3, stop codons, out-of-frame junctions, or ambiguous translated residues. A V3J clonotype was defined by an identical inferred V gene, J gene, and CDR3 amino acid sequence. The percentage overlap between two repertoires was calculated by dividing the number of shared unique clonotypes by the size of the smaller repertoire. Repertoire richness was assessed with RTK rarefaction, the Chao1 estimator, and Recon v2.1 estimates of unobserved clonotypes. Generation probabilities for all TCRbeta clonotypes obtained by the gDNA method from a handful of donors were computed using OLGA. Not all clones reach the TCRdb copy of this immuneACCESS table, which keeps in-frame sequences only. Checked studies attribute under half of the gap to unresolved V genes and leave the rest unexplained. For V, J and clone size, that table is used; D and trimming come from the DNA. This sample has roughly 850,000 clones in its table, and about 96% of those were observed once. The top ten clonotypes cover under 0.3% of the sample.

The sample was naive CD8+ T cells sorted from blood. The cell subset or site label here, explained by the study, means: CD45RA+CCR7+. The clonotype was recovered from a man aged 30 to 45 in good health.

The bases are TGTGCCAGCAGTTCTCGAGGTTATAGAGATGACAGGGGTACGCAGTATTTT. This yields the protein CASSSRGYRDDRGTQYF. The receptor chain draws on TRBV27 and TRBJ2-3; TRBD1 aligns with 8 central bases. Based on the germline V gene (reference sequence), the CDR1 and CDR2 sequences are MNHEY and SMNVEV. From V the trimming removes 4 bases and from J it removes 8 bases, while the gene matches leave 17 bases of the junction unaccounted for. There are 17 amino acids in the CDR3, from cysteine to phenylalanine inclusive. Just CDR3 DNA is preserved here, 51 bases in frame from base 1.